This TCR beta chain is drawn from a study of vaccination and CD4 T cells after COVID-19. Study-level information: Each person enrolled got two BNT162b2 or mRNA-1273 vaccine doses.

This clonotype was seen a few times. Its specificity is unknown. With the Oncomine TCR Beta short-read assay, DNA from cultured CD4+ T cells was sequenced. One entry per CDR3 protein, called by TCRdb with MiXCR from the PCR reads. The sample has 20,000 to 25,000 distinct CDR3 sequences, roughly 40% seen once. V dropped 3 bases and J dropped 7; count of bases not matched to a gene: 10. Germline lookup yields CDR1 DFQATT and CDR2 SNEGSKA (reference sequence). The CDR3 loop spans 15 amino acids. Time point meaning: late sampling 161 to 241 days after vaccination in a few convalescent patients. Treatment denoted: approximately 9-day PBMC culture with coronavirus spike peptide pools or control peptides (ViraFEST assay). Before TCRs were sequenced, ViraFEST expanded antigen-specific T cells with peptide pools.

The chain combines TRBV20-1 with TRBJ1-5, with 9 bases aligning to TRBD1. The specimen was CD4+ T cells from blood, cultured in vitro, collected about 7 months after SARS-CoV-2 vaccination. This receptor was identified in a human donor who had recovered from COVID-19. As DNA, the CDR3 is TGCAGTGCTAGGGGCCTCGGACAGGGGACCCAGCCCCAGCATTTT. Protein sequence: CSARGLGQGTQPQHF.